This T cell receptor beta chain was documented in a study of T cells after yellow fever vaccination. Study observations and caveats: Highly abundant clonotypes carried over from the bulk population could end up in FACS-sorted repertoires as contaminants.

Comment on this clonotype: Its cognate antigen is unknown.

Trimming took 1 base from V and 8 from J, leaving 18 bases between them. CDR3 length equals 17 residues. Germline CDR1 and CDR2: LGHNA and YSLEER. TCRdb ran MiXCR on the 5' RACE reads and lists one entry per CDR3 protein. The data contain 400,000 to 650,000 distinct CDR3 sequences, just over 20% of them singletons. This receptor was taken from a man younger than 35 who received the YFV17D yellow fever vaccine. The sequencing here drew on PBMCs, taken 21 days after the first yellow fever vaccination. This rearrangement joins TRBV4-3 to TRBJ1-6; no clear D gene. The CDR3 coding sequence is TGCGCCAGCAGCCAAGTTCAAACGCCGGGGAATGATTCACCCCTCCACTTT. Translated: CASSQVQTPGNDSPLHF.